This is a list of T cell receptor beta chains from one sample in a study of control samples from healthy donors and cancer patients. Generated by immunoSEQ multiplex PCR, the TCRdb table keeps only in-frame clones and is missing some. This repertoire shows 150,000 or so clones, about 93% found once; its top ten account for approximately 0.7%. The specimen was blood. Receptors originate from a woman aged 25 to 39 in good health. Each CDR3 is given with its conserved first and last residue. The order of the fields is V gene, D gene, clone size, J gene, CDR3 protein, CDR3 DNA. A D gene is named only where the DNA matches it firmly. A row's size may be missing; if present it is once, few, many or a size class.

v_call: TRBV3-1/TRBV3-2
d_call: TRBD2
clone_size: -
j_call: TRBJ2-1
cdr3_aa: CASSQGVSGTLYNEQFF
cdr3_nt: TGTGCCAGCAGCCAAGGGGTTAGCGGGACCCTTTACAATGAGCAGTTCTTC

v_call: TRBV3-1/TRBV3-2
d_call: -
clone_size: -
j_call: TRBJ2-7
cdr3_aa: CASSQETVPYEQYF
cdr3_nt: TGTGCCAGCAGCCAAGAGACGGTTCCCTACGAGCAGTACTTC

v_call: TRBV13
d_call: -
clone_size: once
j_call: TRBJ1-4
cdr3_aa: CASSRRVGVEEKLFF
cdr3_nt: TGTGCCAGCAGCCGCCGGGTAGGTGTGGAGGAAAAACTGTTTTTT

v_call: TRBV28
d_call: TRBD2
clone_size: -
j_call: TRBJ2-7
cdr3_aa: CASSSQLRTSGSYEQYF
cdr3_nt: TGTGCCAGCAGTTCCCAACTCCGGACTAGCGGGAGTTACGAGCAGTACTTC

v_call: TRBV4-3
d_call: -
clone_size: -
j_call: TRBJ2-1
cdr3_aa: CASSQEARQGYEQFF
cdr3_nt: TGCGCCAGCAGCCAAGAGGCCAGACAAGGATATGAGCAGTTCTTC

v_call: TRBV7-9
d_call: TRBD2
clone_size: -
j_call: TRBJ2-5
cdr3_aa: CASSLSGSRETQYF
cdr3_nt: TGTGCCAGCAGCTTAAGCGGGAGCAGAGAGACCCAGTACTTC

v_call: TRBV18
d_call: -
clone_size: -
j_call: TRBJ1-3
cdr3_aa: CASSLSGNTIYF
cdr3_nt: TGTGCCAGCTCACTCTCTGGAAACACCATATATTTT

v_call: TRBV19
d_call: -
clone_size: -
j_call: TRBJ2-1
cdr3_aa: CASSPIPGNEQFF
cdr3_nt: TGTGCCAGTAGCCCAATTCCAGGGAATGAGCAGTTCTTC

v_call: TRBV30
d_call: -
clone_size: -
j_call: TRBJ2-7
cdr3_aa: CAWSVIWQGDPYEQYF
cdr3_nt: TGTGCCTGGAGTGTTATTTGGCAGGGCGACCCCTACGAGCAGTACTTC

v_call: TRBV10-2
d_call: TRBD2
clone_size: -
j_call: TRBJ2-3
cdr3_aa: CASRTSDTDTQYF
cdr3_nt: TGCGCCAGCAGGACTAGCGACACAGATACGCAGTATTTT

v_call: TRBV7-2
d_call: TRBD1
clone_size: -
j_call: TRBJ1-2
cdr3_aa: CASSSGQGGGYTF
cdr3_nt: TGTGCCAGCAGCTCGGGACAGGGAGGTGGCTACACCTTC